Listed below are T cell receptor beta chains from one sample, sequenced in a study of T-cell memory formation after mild COVID-19. TCRdb redid the calling of the 5' RACE reads with MiXCR, one entry per CDR3 protein. In the table there are approximately 300,000 distinct CDR3 sequences, 7% to 10% of which are singletons. The material sequenced was PBMCs or a T cell subset sorted from them (not recorded which). The receptors come from a man aged 18 to 29 who had mild COVID-19 (a few samples of this study predate the infection). Cell type and time point are not known. Both conserved end residues are part of each CDR3. The D gene is left open where the match is weak. Size tells how often a clone was seen (once, few, many) or the class of an expanded clone, and some rows leave it out.

>.|few|TRBJ1-3|TRBV19
TGTGCCAGTAGTCTTTCGGCCGAGAGCTCTGGAAACACCATATATTTT
CASSLSAESSGNTIYF
>.|.|TRBJ2-1|TRBV4-1
TGCGCCAGCAGCCAAGCCACCCCCAAGGCCCATGAGCAGTTCTTC
CASSQATPKAHEQFF
>TRBD1|few|TRBJ1-2|TRBV30
TGTGCCTGGATAGGGGTCCGACAGGGAAGCTATGGCTACACCTTC
CAWIGVRQGSYGYTF
>.|.|TRBJ2-7|TRBV6-1
TGTGCCAGCAGTGGGCAACCTGCGAAGGAGCAGTACTTC
CASSGQPAKEQYF
>.|few|TRBJ2-1|TRBV24-1
TGTGCCACCAGTGTTTGGGGTGAGCAGTTCTTC
CATSVWGEQFF
>.|.|TRBJ1-1|TRBV12-3/TRBV12-4
TGTGCCAGCAGACAGGGTCCGAACACTGAAGCTTTCTTT
CASRQGPNTEAFF
>.|.|TRBJ1-2|TRBV4-1
TGCGCCAGCAGCCAAGATCCCCGGACAGACCCTGGCTACACCTTC
CASSQDPRTDPGYTF
>.|few|TRBJ1-5|TRBV6-1
TGTGCCAGCAGTGAAGCGTTGGGTATCAGCAATCAGCCCCAGCATTTT
CASSEALGISNQPQHF
>TRBD2|.|TRBJ2-3|TRBV5-8
TGTGCCAGCAGCTGGACTAGCGGGGGAGCTACGCAGTATTTT
CASSWTSGGATQYF
>.|.|TRBJ2-3|TRBV4-2
TGTGCCAGCAGCCAACGATATACGCAGTATTTT
CASSQRYTQYF
>.|.|TRBJ2-3|TRBV7-2
TGTGCCAGCAGCTTAGGGTACGGTTCCAAGGCAGATACGCAGTATTTT
CASSLGYGSKADTQYF
>TRBD2|few|TRBJ2-1|TRBV15
TGTGCCACCAGCCCCCGGGAGGGCAGTGAGCAGTTCTTC
CATSPREGSEQFF
>.|.|TRBJ1-1|TRBV4-1
TGCGCCAGCAGCCAAGGGACACCTATCATGAACACTGAAGCTTTCTTT
CASSQGTPIMNTEAFF
>.|.|TRBJ1-3|TRBV6-5
TGTGCCAGCAGTTACTCGGGGTCCTACTCTGGAAACACCATATATTTT
CASSYSGSYSGNTIYF
>TRBD1|few|TRBJ1-4|TRBV27
TGTGCCAGCAAGGTGGGACAGGGGGAGTCGGGAGAAAAACTGTTTTTT
CASKVGQGESGEKLFF
>.|.|TRBJ2-7|TRBV5-1
TGCGCCAGCAGTAAAAAGGGGGGACCTTACGAGCAGTACTTC
CASSKKGGPYEQYF